A selection of T cell receptor beta chains follows, all from one sample in a study of blood T cell repertoires in COVID-19. The method was immunoSEQ multiplex PCR; TCRdb's version includes in-frame clones alone and lacks a portion of them. This repertoire shows around 30,000 clones, approximately 86% found once; its top ten account for around 12%. Sample: peripheral blood. These receptors all come from a human donor in a cohort sampled during active COVID-19. The donor label of this sample is uncertain. The CDR3 runs from the conserved cysteine through the conserved F or W. A D gene is named only where the DNA matches it firmly. Clone size, where shown, is once, few, many, or a class for clones that have expanded.

clone_size d_call j_call v_call cdr3_nt cdr3_aa
- - TRBJ2-2 TRBV30 TGTGCCTGGAGTCGGGGTTACACCGGGGAGCTGTTTTTT CAWSRGYTGELFF
- - TRBJ2-3 TRBV6-5 TGTGCCAGCAGTCTATACACAGATACGCAGTATTTT CASSLYTDTQYF
- - TRBJ1-3 TRBV7-8 TGTGCCAGCAGCTCAGAGGGGGTTGGAAACACCATATATTTT CASSSEGVGNTIYF
- TRBD2 TRBJ2-1 TRBV7-3 TGTGCCAGCAGCCCGGGACTATCCCGGAGTCATGAGCAGTTCTTC CASSPGLSRSHEQFF
- TRBD1 TRBJ1-5 TRBV30 TGTGCCTGGAGTGGAACGGACAGGGACTATCAGCCCCAGCATTTT CAWSGTDRDYQPQHF
- - TRBJ2-1 TRBV5-1 TGCGCCAGCAGCTTGGCCACGACGGCGGGGCTCAATGAGCAGTTCTTC CASSLATTAGLNEQFF
- TRBD1 TRBJ2-7 TRBV30 TGTGCCTGGACCAAGAAACAGGGGTCCGAGCAGTACTTC CAWTKKQGSEQYF
once - TRBJ2-7 TRBV6-6 TGTGCCAGCAGTTACTTCGCTCCGGGACAACCTTCGGAGCAGTACTTC CASSYFAPGQPSEQYF
- - TRBJ2-7 TRBV5-1 TGCGCCAGCAGCGCTGGGGGGGCAATCTACGAGCAGTACTTC CASSAGGAIYEQYF
few TRBD2 TRBJ2-5 TRBV2 TGTGCCAGCAGAGGGACTAGTGGGGCCCAAGAGACCCAGTACTTC CASRGTSGAQETQYF
- TRBD2 TRBJ2-4 TRBV6-1 TGTGCCAGCAGTGGAGCGGGGCTAGCCAAAAACATTCAGTACTTC CASSGAGLAKNIQYF
- TRBD1 TRBJ1-2 TRBV2 TGTGCCAGCAAGGCGACAGGGGATGGCTACACCTTC CASKATGDGYTF
- - TRBJ2-3 TRBV13 TGTGCCAGCAGCTTAGGATTCTCTAGAACAGGCTCAGATACGCAGTATTTT CASSLGFSRTGSDTQYF
- TRBD1 TRBJ1-1 TRBV7-9 TGTGCCAGCAGCTTTGGGGACAGGGGCTGGGCTTTCTTT CASSFGDRGWAFF
- TRBD2 TRBJ2-7 TRBV5-1 TGCGCCACCCCCTCCGAAGCGGGGGGCTCATTACCCTACGAGCAGTACTTC CATPSEAGGSLPYEQYF
- TRBD2 TRBJ2-1 TRBV24-1 TGTGCCACCAGTGATCCCGGACTAGCGCGTGAGCAGTTCTTC CATSDPGLAREQFF
- - TRBJ1-2 TRBV19 TGTGCCAGTAGTCTTATTCTTTCAGGAACCTTCTATGGCTACACCTTC CASSLILSGTFYGYTF
few TRBD2 TRBJ2-7 TRBV5-1 TGCGCCAGCAGCACGGGGGGCTCCTACGAGCAGTACTTC CASSTGGSYEQYF
- - TRBJ1-5 TRBV2 TGTGCCAGCAGCGCAAAAAGCGGACCTCAGCCCCAGCATTTT CASSAKSGPQPQHF
once - TRBJ2-3 TRBV5-4 TGTGCCAGCAGCTTGGCTAGGAGCACAGATACGCAGTATTTT CASSLARSTDTQYF
- - TRBJ1-5 TRBV14 TGTGCCAGCAGCCCTCCACCGACACGTAGCAATCAGCCCCAGCATTTT CASSPPPTRSNQPQHF
- TRBD2 TRBJ2-1 TRBV5-4 TGTGCCAGCAGCTTGGCTCTAGCGGGAGGGAATGAGCAGTTCTTC CASSLALAGGNEQFF
- TRBD2 TRBJ2-7 TRBV7-8 TGTGCCAGCAGCCTCCTGAGCGGGGAGGGCTTCGAGCAGTACTTC CASSLLSGEGFEQYF
- - TRBJ2-7 TRBV10-3 TGTGCCATCAGTGAGTCAGCGCAGGGAGGTGACGAGCAGTACTTC CAISESAQGGDEQYF
- TRBD2 TRBJ2-2 TRBV5-1 TGCGCCAGCAGCTCGGGACTAACCTTGCCCGGGGAGCTGTTTTTT CASSSGLTLPGELFF
- TRBD2 TRBJ2-1 TRBV7-3 TGTGCCAGCAGCCCCTTAGCGGGAAATCTTAATGAGCAGTTCTTC CASSPLAGNLNEQFF
- TRBD1 TRBJ1-1 TRBV25-1 TGTGCCAGCAGTGAAGGACAGGGGGCGTTTGCCACTGAAGCTTTCTTT CASSEGQGAFATEAFF
- - TRBJ2-5 TRBV28 TGTGCCAGCAGTTTAAGAAAAGGGAGAGGCTCTACAGGGCTCCAAGAGACCCAGTACTTC CASSLRKGRGSTGLQETQYF
once - TRBJ2-2 TRBV11-2 TGTGCCAGCAGCTTCACGAGGAGCGGGGAGCTGTTTTTT CASSFTRSGELFF
- - TRBJ1-2 TRBV11-3 TGTGCCAGCAGCTCACGAACTGAGGGCTACACCTTC CASSSRTEGYTF
- - TRBJ2-5 TRBV5-1 TGCGCCAGCAGCCCGGACAAGTTAGAGACCCAGTACTTC CASSPDKLETQYF
- - TRBJ2-6 TRBV6-1 TGTGCCAGCAGTGAACGTCCCCTATCGGCTGGGGCCAACGTCCTGACTTTC CASSERPLSAGANVLTF
- TRBD1 TRBJ2-6 TRBV5-1 TGCGCCAGCAGCTTGAGTCCAGGGGGCGCTGGGGCCAACGTCCTGACTTTC CASSLSPGGAGANVLTF
- - TRBJ2-7 TRBV28 TGTGCCAGCATTATAAGGGGCGGCCGGGCCCACGAGCAGTACTTC CASIIRGGRAHEQYF
- TRBD2 TRBJ2-2 TRBV3-1/TRBV3-2 TGTGCCAGCAGCCAAGAGAGGACTAGCCAGAACACCGGGGAGCTGTTTTTT CASSQERTSQNTGELFF
- TRBD2 TRBJ2-1 TRBV6-5 TGTGCCACCTCGTCCAGCGGGGGCCTGGTCAATGAGCAGTTCTTC CATSSSGGLVNEQFF
- - TRBJ1-2 TRBV27 TGTGCCAGCAGTTTATCGATCGGGCGGGAGAACTATGGCTACACCTTC CASSLSIGRENYGYTF
once TRBD1 TRBJ1-2 TRBV7-2 TGTGCCAGCAGCGGGGACAGGGCAATCCAACGGGGCTACACCTTC CASSGDRAIQRGYTF
- - TRBJ1-6 TRBV9 TGTGCCAGCAGCACAAGCGTCTCCTATAATTCACCCCTCCACTTT CASSTSVSYNSPLHF
- TRBD1 TRBJ2-2 TRBV6-5 TGTGCCAGCAGACGACAGGGGTTGACCGGGGAGCTGTTTTTT CASRRQGLTGELFF